A single sample gave rise to the 2 T cell receptor beta chains below, sequenced in a study of blood T cell repertoires in COVID-19. Sequencing was performed with immunoSEQ multiplex PCR; in TCRdb, only in-frame clones are kept and a portion is missing. The profile shows some 400,000 clones, around 87% of them singletons. The sample consisted of PBMCs or T cells enriched from blood (not recorded which). The receptors shown here come from a man younger than 45 who had recovered from COVID-19.

The chain links TRBV27 to TRBJ1-5; TRBD1 is a possible D gene (6 bases). CDR3 size: 15 residues. Germline lookup yields CDR1 MNHEY and CDR2 SMNVEV (reference sequence). The V end was cut by 6 bases, the J end by 4 bases, with 16 bases between. Written as DNA, the CDR3 is TGTGCCAGCAGACTCACTGGGGGCTTTAATCAGCCCCAGCATTTT. Protein: CASRLTGGFNQPQHF.

This chain connects TRBV3-1 (or the pseudogene TRBV3-2) to TRBJ1-1; no definite D call. Germline V lookup: CDR1 LGHDT, CDR2 YNNKEL (reference sequence). The CDR3 is 14 residues long. V was cut by 1 base and J by 0 bases, with 6 bases left in between. CDR3 coding DNA: TGTGCCAGCAGCCAAGTTGGCCTGAACACTGAAGCTTTCTTT. It translates to CASSQVGLNTEAFF.